This entry concerns a single T cell receptor (beta chain). Its antigen target is currently unknown. Base quality data are lacking; no much larger clone is found one base away. The sample comes from a study of T cell repertoires in cytomegalovirus infection (dated by TCRdb to between 2018 and 2021). As for the study more broadly: Peptide stimulations targeted recently identified HLA-C-restricted CMV epitopes, whose presentation resists viral immunomodulation, together with well-studied HLA-B-restricted epitopes. Donor HLA type was relevant to the analysis, as public TCR beta signatures indicated carriage of CMV infection together with the matching HLA type.

The treatment or condition label corresponds to: in vitro stimulation with specific CMV peptide epitopes to enrich CMV-specific T cells. Sequencing was performed on an Illumina HiSeq 1500. TCRdb applied fastp at Q25 and MiXCR to the public reads, then kept only in-frame beta chains. Rows are unified per CDR3 protein, each entry keeping the most common DNA and genes. In all, the sample holds roughly 90,000 distinct CDR3 sequences, and 20% to 30% of those were seen once. The ten biggest clones cover around 50% of the sample. What the research found in general, with its limitations: In the ex vivo response, HLA-C-restricted CMV-specific TCR beta clonotypes were dominant, and in two of eight donors the single most frequent clonotype came from this HLA-C-restricted group. Cumulative frequency of public TCR beta family members discriminated carriers of CMV infection plus the relevant HLA type in this cohort and an independent approximately 370-donor cohort.

This receptor was taken from a human donor in good health (CMV status not recorded). Some clones in this sample may be carry-over from other donors' samples. This specimen was CD8+ T cells from cultured PBMCs, taken from culture after CMV antigen stimulation.

The DNA sequence reads TGTGCCAGCAGCTCCCCGGTTGAGGGGGCGAGAGACGAGCAGTACTTC. Its protein product is CASSSPVEGARDEQYF. The chain was built from TRBV11-2 and TRBJ2-7; 7 bases in between match TRBD1. Trimming accounts for 4 bases at V and 5 bases at J, while the number of junction bases matched to no gene is 14. The germline V gene sets CDR1 to SGHAT and CDR2 to FQNNGV. From its cysteine to its phenylalanine, the CDR3 spans 16 amino acids. The kept DNA is CDR3 alone, 48 bases in frame from the first base.